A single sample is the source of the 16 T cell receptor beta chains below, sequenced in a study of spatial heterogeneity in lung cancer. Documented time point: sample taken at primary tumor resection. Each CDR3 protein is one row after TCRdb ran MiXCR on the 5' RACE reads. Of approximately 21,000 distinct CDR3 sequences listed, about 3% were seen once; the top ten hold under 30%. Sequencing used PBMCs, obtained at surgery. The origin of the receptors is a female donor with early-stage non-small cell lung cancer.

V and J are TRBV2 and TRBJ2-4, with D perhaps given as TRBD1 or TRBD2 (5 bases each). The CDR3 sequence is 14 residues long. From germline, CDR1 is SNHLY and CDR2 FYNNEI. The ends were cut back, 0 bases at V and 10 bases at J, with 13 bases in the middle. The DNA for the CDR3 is TGTGCCAGCAGTGAAGCGTTCGCAGGGAGTATTCAGTACTTC. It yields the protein CASSEAFAGSIQYF.

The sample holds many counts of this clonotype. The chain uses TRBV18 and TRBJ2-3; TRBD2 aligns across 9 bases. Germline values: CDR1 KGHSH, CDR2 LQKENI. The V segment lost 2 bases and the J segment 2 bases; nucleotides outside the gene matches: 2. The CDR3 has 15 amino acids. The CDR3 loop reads CASSPTSGYTDTQYF. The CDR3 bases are TGTGCCAGCTCACCAACTAGCGGGTACACAGATACGCAGTATTTT. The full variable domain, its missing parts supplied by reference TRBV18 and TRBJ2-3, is NAGVMQNPRHLVRRRGQEARLRCSPMKGHSHVYWYRQLPEEGLKFMVYLQKENIIDESGMPKERFSAEFPKEGPSILRIQQVVRGDSAAYFCASSPTSGYTDTQYFGPGTRLTVL.

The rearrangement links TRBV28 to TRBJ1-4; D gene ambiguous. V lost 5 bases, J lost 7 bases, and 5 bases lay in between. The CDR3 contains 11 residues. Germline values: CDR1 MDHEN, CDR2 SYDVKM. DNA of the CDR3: TGTGCCAGCAGTCTCCCTGAAAAACTGTTTTTT. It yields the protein CASSLPEKLFF.

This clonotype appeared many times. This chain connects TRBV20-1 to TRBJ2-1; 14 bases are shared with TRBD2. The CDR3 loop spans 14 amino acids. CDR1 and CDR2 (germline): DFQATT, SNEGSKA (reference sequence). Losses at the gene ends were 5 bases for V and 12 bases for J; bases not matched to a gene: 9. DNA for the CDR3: TGCAGTGCTCTTGGGACTAGCGGGAGCTGGGGGCAGTTCTTC. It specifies CSALGTSGSWGQFF.

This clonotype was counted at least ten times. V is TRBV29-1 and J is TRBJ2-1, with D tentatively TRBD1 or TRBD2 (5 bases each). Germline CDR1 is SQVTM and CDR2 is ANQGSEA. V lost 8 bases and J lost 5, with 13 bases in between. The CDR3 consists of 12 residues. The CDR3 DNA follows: TGCAGCCCCTCCCGGGGCGACAATGAGCAGTTCTTC. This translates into CSPSRGDNEQFF.

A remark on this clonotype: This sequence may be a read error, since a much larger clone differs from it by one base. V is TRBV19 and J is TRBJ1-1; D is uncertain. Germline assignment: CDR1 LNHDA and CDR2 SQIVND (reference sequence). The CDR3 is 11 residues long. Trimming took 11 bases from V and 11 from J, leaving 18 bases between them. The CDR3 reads CASGSVKGAFF. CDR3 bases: TGTGCCTCCGGTTCCGTTAAAGGCGCTTTCTTT.

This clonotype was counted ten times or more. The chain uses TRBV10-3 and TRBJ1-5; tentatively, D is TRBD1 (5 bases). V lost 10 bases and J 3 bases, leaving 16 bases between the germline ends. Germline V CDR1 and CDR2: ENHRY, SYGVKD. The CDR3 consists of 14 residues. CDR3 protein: CATNEGTANQPQHF. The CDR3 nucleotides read TGTGCCACAAACGAAGGGACGGCCAATCAGCCCCAGCATTTT.

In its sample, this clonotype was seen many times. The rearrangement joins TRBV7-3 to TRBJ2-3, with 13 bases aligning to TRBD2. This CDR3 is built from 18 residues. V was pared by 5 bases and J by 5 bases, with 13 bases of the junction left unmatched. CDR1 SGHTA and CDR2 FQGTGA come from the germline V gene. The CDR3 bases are TGTGCCAGCAGCCCCGGGACTAGCGGGGCCGCTTTGTTAGATACGCAGTATTTT. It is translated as CASSPGTSGAALLDTQYF. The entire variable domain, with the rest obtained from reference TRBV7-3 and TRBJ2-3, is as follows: GAGVSQTPSNKVTEKGKYVELRCDPISGHTALYWYRQSLGQGPEFLIYFQGTGAADDSGLPNDRFFAVRPEGSVSTLKIQRTERGDSAVYLCASSPGTSGAALLDTQYFGPGTRLTVL.

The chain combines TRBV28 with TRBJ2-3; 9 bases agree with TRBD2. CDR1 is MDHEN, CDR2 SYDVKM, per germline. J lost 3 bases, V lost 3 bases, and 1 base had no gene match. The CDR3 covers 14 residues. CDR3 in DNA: TGTGCCAGCAGTTTCGGACTAGCGACAGATACGCAGTATTTT. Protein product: CASSFGLATDTQYF.

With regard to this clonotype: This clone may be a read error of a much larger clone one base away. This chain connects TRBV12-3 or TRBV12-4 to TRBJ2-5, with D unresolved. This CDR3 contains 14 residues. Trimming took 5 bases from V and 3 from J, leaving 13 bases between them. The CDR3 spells CASSRLGPKETQYF. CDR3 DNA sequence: TGTGCCAGCAGTCGGCTAGGTCCCAAAGAGACCCAGTACTTC.

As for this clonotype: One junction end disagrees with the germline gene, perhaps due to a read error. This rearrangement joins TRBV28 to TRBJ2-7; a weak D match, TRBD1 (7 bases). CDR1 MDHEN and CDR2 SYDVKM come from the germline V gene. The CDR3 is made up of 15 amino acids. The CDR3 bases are TGTGCCGGCAGTTCCCAGGGGGAGGTAGCCTACGAGCAGTACTTC. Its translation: CAGSSQGEVAYEQYF.

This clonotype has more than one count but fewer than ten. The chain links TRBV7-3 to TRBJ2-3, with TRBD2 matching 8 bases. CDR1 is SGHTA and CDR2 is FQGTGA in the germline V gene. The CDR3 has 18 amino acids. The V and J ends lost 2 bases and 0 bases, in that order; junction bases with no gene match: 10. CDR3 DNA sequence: TGTGCCAGCAGCTTACAAACAGGGACTAGGGCTAGCACAGATACGCAGTATTTT. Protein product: CASSLQTGTRASTDTQYF.

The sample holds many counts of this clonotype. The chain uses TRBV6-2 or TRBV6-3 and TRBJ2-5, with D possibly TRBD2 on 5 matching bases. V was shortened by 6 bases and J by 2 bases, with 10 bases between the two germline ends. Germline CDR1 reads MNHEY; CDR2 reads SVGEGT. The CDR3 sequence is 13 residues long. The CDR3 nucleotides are TGTGCCAGCAGGGACTGGAAGCAAGAGACCCAGTACTTC. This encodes CASRDWKQETQYF.

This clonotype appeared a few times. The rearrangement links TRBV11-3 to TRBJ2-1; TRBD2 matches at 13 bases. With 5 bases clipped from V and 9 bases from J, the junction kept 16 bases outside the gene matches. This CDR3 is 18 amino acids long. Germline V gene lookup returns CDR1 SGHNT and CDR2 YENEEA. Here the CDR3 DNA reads TGTGCCAGCAGCATAACCTCGTACGGACTAGCGGGAGTGTCTGAGCAGTTCTTC. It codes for CASSITSYGLAGVSEQFF.

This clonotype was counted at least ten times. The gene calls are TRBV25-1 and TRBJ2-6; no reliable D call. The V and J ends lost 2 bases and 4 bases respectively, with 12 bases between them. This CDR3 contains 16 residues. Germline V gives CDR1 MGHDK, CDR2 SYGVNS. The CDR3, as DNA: TGTGCCAGCAGTGAAGCTCGTACGGCCGGGGCCAACGTCCTGACTTTC. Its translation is CASSEARTAGANVLTF.

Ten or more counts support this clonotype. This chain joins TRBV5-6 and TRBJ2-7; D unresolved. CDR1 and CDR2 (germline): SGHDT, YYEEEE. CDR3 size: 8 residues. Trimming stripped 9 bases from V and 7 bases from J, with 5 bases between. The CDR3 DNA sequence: TGTGCCATTAGGGAGCAGTACTTC. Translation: CAIREQYF.